One sample yielded the 3 T cell receptor beta chains listed below, sequenced in a study of CD8+ T cells in alopecia areata (dated by TCRdb to the late 2010s). Explained via the paper, the time point label denotes: around 26 weeks on oral tofacitinib. Read against the paper, the sample's treatment or condition label means: oral pan-JAK inhibitor, 5-10 mg twice daily. Library preparation employed the immunoSEQ multiplex PCR assay. To provide template for TCR sequencing, every sample had RNA extracted and reverse transcribed into cDNA. TCRdb stores this immuneACCESS table with in-frame sequences only. Part of the clones is absent; in the studies checked, under half of the shortfall reflects unresolved V genes, and no reason is known for the rest. The sample records around 110,000 clones, around 84% of which are singletons. The ten top clones hold over 20% of the sample. This sample comprised CD8+ T cells sorted from blood, obtained at week 24, from a patient treated with tofacitinib. The receptor set was obtained from a human donor with alopecia areata.

The chain couples TRBV25-1 to TRBJ1-5; a weak D match, TRBD1 (5 bases). Trimming took 8 bases from V and 8 from J, leaving 16 bases between them. Germline V gene data show CDR1 as MGHDK and CDR2 as SYGVNS. The length of the CDR3 is 13 residues. CDR3 coding DNA: TGTGCCAGCCCCTACACCTGCAGGGAGCCCCAGCATTTT. This encodes CASPYTCREPQHF. The full variable domain, rest sourced from reference TRBV25-1 and TRBJ1-5, is EADIYQTPRYLVIGTGKKITLECSQTMGHDKMYWYQQDPGMELHLIHYSYGVNSTEKGDLSSESTVSRIRTEHFPLTLESARPSHTSQYLCASPYTCREPQHFGDGTRLSIL.

V gene TRBV7-9 combines with J gene TRBJ1-1; the D is unclear. Germline V gene data show CDR1 as SEHNR and CDR2 as FQNEAQ (reference sequence). The length of the CDR3 is 15 residues. Trimming took off 4 bases at V and 2 bases at J, with 14 bases between the two ends. The CDR3 protein is CASSYSPAPNTEAFF. CDR3 bases: TGTGCCAGCAGCTACTCTCCGGCACCAAACACTGAAGCTTTCTTT.

The table lists this clone with a count of one. The CDR3 is CASIKGSYEQYF. CDR3 DNA sequence: TGTGCCAGTATAAAAGGGTCCTACGAGCAGTACTTC. The chain joins TRBV19 to TRBJ2-7; D remains unclear. Germline-derived CDR1 and CDR2 are LNHDA and SQIVND (reference sequence). The CDR3 runs 12 residues. Trimming pared 7 bases from V and 1 base from J, leaving 8 bases between.